These T cell receptor beta chains were read from a single sample in a study of blood T cell repertoires in COVID-19. Profiled with immunoSEQ multiplex PCR; TCRdb holds only in-frame clones, not every one. This table holds about 250,000 clones, about four fifths found once. The sample comprised peripheral blood. The receptors were gathered from a man aged 45-65 years with active or convalescent COVID-19. The CDR3 runs from the conserved cysteine through the conserved F or W. The order of the fields is V gene, J gene, CDR3 protein.

>TRBV3-1/TRBV3-2|TRBJ2-1
CASSQVARTYNEQFF
>TRBV6-1|TRBJ2-5
CASSEARDRGATQYF
>TRBV5-1|TRBJ2-7
CASRRSTSGGSSYEQYF
>TRBV4-3|TRBJ1-3
CASSQGGGPVSGNTIYF
>TRBV7-2|TRBJ2-3
CASSLDGLEYF
>TRBV6-1|TRBJ2-7
CASSEVGQGALRQYF
>TRBV10-3|TRBJ2-2
CAMGQGSGTGELFF
>TRBV2|TRBJ2-1
CASSDRGSYNEQFF
>TRBV27|TRBJ1-4
CASSLSAADEKLFF
>TRBV7-9|TRBJ2-2
CASSLSSSDNTGELFF
>TRBV28|TRBJ2-7
CASSLRGGSYEQYF
>TRBV7-8|TRBJ2-5
CASSLAGVGAQYF
>TRBV5-1|TRBJ1-2
CASRSKEYGYTF
>TRBV5-1|TRBJ2-1
CASRVFPGENEQFF
>TRBV5-1|TRBJ1-2
CASSLAPDRGDGYTF
>TRBV18|TRBJ2-1
CASSPLPGTSATYNEQFF
>TRBV14|TRBJ2-1
CASSQDRDRGHNEQFF
>TRBV10-1|TRBJ1-6
CASSELRVRSPLHF
>TRBV7-2|TRBJ2-2
CASSPRGTGELFF
>TRBV14|TRBJ2-6
CASSQDLSAGLGANVLTF
>TRBV5-5|TRBJ2-1
CASSIGTSNEQFF
>TRBV2|TRBJ2-5
CASSGGGMQETQYF